The rows below give T cell receptor beta chains drawn from one sample of a study of cytomegalovirus exposure and HLA in healthy donors. The protocol was immunoSEQ multiplex PCR, while the TCRdb copy is restricted to in-frame clones and leaves out a portion. This sample has approximately 82,000 clones; 10% occur once, and the top ten carry approximately 24%. Material for sequencing was PBMCs. These receptors all stem from a man between 60 and 75 years old in good health and CMV-seropositive. Each CDR3 is given with its conserved first and last residue. The order of the fields is clone size, V gene, J gene, D gene, CDR3 DNA, CDR3 protein. The D gene is left open where the match is weak. The listing skips clone size in some rows; elsewhere it reads once, few, many or a size class.

NA	TRBV5-1	TRBJ1-1	TRBD1	TGCGCCAGCTACCCCGGGCAGGGGGCTGGTGAGAACACTGAAGCTTTCTTT	CASYPGQGAGENTEAFF
NA	TRBV19	TRBJ1-5	NA	TGTGCCAGTAGTACCAGGGGCCTCGAGAGCAATCAGCCCCAGCATTTT	CASSTRGLESNQPQHF
NA	TRBV9	TRBJ2-1	NA	TGTGCCAGCAGCGCCCGAACAGGAATCGGCTCAGATGAGCAGTTCTTC	CASSARTGIGSDEQFF
few	TRBV9	TRBJ2-1	TRBD2	TGTGCCAGCAGCCCTCTAGCGGGGGTTAGCTCCTACAATGAGCAGTTCTTC	CASSPLAGVSSYNEQFF
NA	TRBV6-5	TRBJ1-1	NA	TGTGCCAGCAGGGAGGGGGGGCTGTTGAACACTGAAGCTTTCTTT	CASREGGLLNTEAFF
NA	TRBV27	TRBJ2-2	NA	TGTGCCAGCGTCCCCCGGGGGTCCGGGGAGCTGTTTTTT	CASVPRGSGELFF
NA	TRBV11-2	TRBJ1-1	NA	TGTGCCAGCAGCTTTAGCGAGAACACTGAAGCTTTCTTT	CASSFSENTEAFF
NA	TRBV20-1	TRBJ1-5	NA	TGCAGTGCTAGAGCAGATCAGCCCCAGCATTTT	CSARADQPQHF
NA	TRBV6-1	TRBJ1-2	NA	TGTGCCAGCATGGAGGGTGACTATGGCTACACCTTC	CASMEGDYGYTF
NA	TRBV5-4	TRBJ1-3	NA	TGTGCCAGCAGCTTGAGCGGGGTATTGACTGGAAACACCATATATTTT	CASSLSGVLTGNTIYF
NA	TRBV5-1	TRBJ2-2	NA	TGCGCCAGCAGCCTCAGGGACTTAGCGAACACCGGGGAGCTGTTTTTT	CASSLRDLANTGELFF
NA	TRBV27	TRBJ1-4	TRBD1	TGTGCCAGCAGGAGAGGGGGCGAAGGTGAAAAACTGTTTTTT	CASRRGGEGEKLFF
NA	TRBV5-6	TRBJ2-2	TRBD1	TGTGCCAGCAGCTTGAGGGACAGGGGGGACACCGGGGAGCTGTTTTTT	CASSLRDRGDTGELFF
NA	TRBV7-6	TRBJ2-6	NA	TGTGCCAGCAGTTCCGTCTTCGTCTCTGGGGCCAACGTCCTGACTTTC	CASSSVFVSGANVLTF
NA	TRBV7-2	TRBJ1-5	NA	TGTGCCAGCAGCTTACGGGGGGGACAGCCCCAGCATTTT	CASSLRGGQPQHF
few	TRBV7-9	TRBJ1-5	NA	TGTGCCAGCAGCCCCCCCTACGGGCAGCCCCAGCATTTT	CASSPPYGQPQHF
few	TRBV19	TRBJ2-3	NA	TGTGCCACGGGGAAAGGAGCGAACGCAGATACGCAGTATTTT	CATGKGANADTQYF
few	TRBV6-4	TRBJ2-3	NA	TGTGCCAGCAGTGAAGCGGCGGGGAGCGGAGATACGCAGTATTTT	CASSEAAGSGDTQYF
few	TRBV6-1	TRBJ1-1	TRBD1	TGTGCCAGCAGCAGGACAGGGGGCCTGAACACTGAAGCTTTCTTT	CASSRTGGLNTEAFF
NA	TRBV18	TRBJ2-2	TRBD1	TGTGCCAGCTCACCAGGGACAGGATACACCGGGGAGCTGTTTTTT	CASSPGTGYTGELFF
NA	TRBV6-1	TRBJ1-2	TRBD1	TGTGCCAGCAGATTAGACAGGGTTAATGGCTACCCCTTC	CASRLDRVNGYPF
few	TRBV6-1	TRBJ2-5	NA	TGTGCCAGCCTCAGGGAAGTACAAGAGACCCAGTACTTC	CASLREVQETQYF
NA	TRBV28	TRBJ2-7	NA	TGTGCCATTCTCGACCGGAGCTCCTACGAGCAGTACTTC	CAILDRSSYEQYF
few	TRBV6-4	TRBJ2-3	TRBD2	TGTGCCAGCAGTGAATGGGCTAGCGGGGGTCGCACAGATACGCAGTATTTT	CASSEWASGGRTDTQYF
NA	TRBV7-9	TRBJ2-1	TRBD2	TGTGCCAGCAGCTCATTAGCGGGCTATGAGCAGTTCTTC	CASSSLAGYEQFF
NA	TRBV28	TRBJ2-6	NA	TGTGCCAGCAGTTTACTTCCAGGGACTGGGGCCAACGTCCTGACTTTC	CASSLLPGTGANVLTF
few	TRBV27	TRBJ2-5	TRBD1	TGTGCCAGCAGTTTATCGGACAGGGGGCCAGAGACCCAGTACTTC	CASSLSDRGPETQYF
NA	TRBV11-1	TRBJ2-3	NA	TGTGCCAGCAGCTTAGGGACAGTCCCCACAGATACGCAGTATTTT	CASSLGTVPTDTQYF
many	TRBV7-3	TRBJ1-1	NA	TGTGCCAGCAGAGGGGTGGGGAACACTGAAGCTTTCTTT	CASRGVGNTEAFF
few	TRBV10-3	TRBJ1-1	NA	TGTGCCATCTCGGACAGCGACACTGAAGCTTTCTTT	CAISDSDTEAFF
NA	TRBV21-1	TRBJ2-3	NA	TGTGCCAGCAGCAACGGGACAACTAGCACAGATACGCAGTATTTT	CASSNGTTSTDTQYF
NA	TRBV5-6	TRBJ1-2	NA	TGTGCCAGCAGCCCCTCGGACTATGGCTACACCTTC	CASSPSDYGYTF
NA	TRBV10-3	TRBJ2-3	NA	TGTGCCATCAGAGGGGGCACAGATACGCAGTATTTT	CAIRGGTDTQYF
NA	TRBV5-1	TRBJ1-4	NA	TGCGCCAGCAGCCCTGGCGGCTTAACTAATGAAAAACTGTTTTTT	CASSPGGLTNEKLFF
few	TRBV29-1	TRBJ2-6	TRBD1	TGCAGCGTTGAATCCCCGGGACAGGGTGTCTCTGGGGCCAACGTCCTGACTTTC	CSVESPGQGVSGANVLTF
NA	TRBV6-6	TRBJ1-1	NA	TGTGCCAGCAGTTACTCTCAGGGGAACACTGAAGCTTTCTTT	CASSYSQGNTEAFF
NA	TRBV6-1	TRBJ1-2	NA	TGTGCCAGCAGTGAAACCGGACGGGGGATCTATGGCTACACCTTC	CASSETGRGIYGYTF
few	TRBV5-1	TRBJ2-1	NA	TGCGCCAGCACCCCAACAGGGCTCAACAATGAGCAGTTCTTC	CASTPTGLNNEQFF
few	TRBV11-1	TRBJ2-2	NA	TGTGCCAGCACCCGGGCAGGGCGCAGCACCGGGGAGCTGTTTTTT	CASTRAGRSTGELFF
NA	TRBV28	TRBJ1-6	NA	TGTGCCAGCAGTTTGAGTAGTCCCTATAATTCACCCCTCCACTTT	CASSLSSPYNSPLHF
few	TRBV5-1	TRBJ2-3	NA	TGCGCCAGCACCCCGCGGGGATCTGGCACAGATACGCAGTATTTT	CASTPRGSGTDTQYF
few	TRBV5-4	TRBJ2-2	TRBD1	TGTGCCAGCAGCTGGGGACAGGGGGACACCGGGGAGCTGTTTTTT	CASSWGQGDTGELFF
NA	TRBV30	TRBJ1-2	TRBD1	TGTGCCTGGGACAGGGGTCTTTACTATGGCTACACCTTC	CAWDRGLYYGYTF
NA	TRBV9	TRBJ2-6	TRBD1	TGTGCCAGCAGCGTAGGGAAGGGGGCAGGGGGTACTGGGGCCAACGTCCTGACTTTC	CASSVGKGAGGTGANVLTF
few	TRBV7-9	TRBJ2-3	NA	TGTGCCAGCAGCTCCTCCTTAGGGGGGGTAATCACAGATACGCAGTATTTT	CASSSSLGGVITDTQYF
NA	TRBV18	TRBJ1-1	TRBD1	TGTGCCAGCTCAAAGGGACAGGGAGAGACTGAAGCTTTCTTT	CASSKGQGETEAFF
NA	TRBV4-1	TRBJ2-3	TRBD2	TGCGCCAGCAGCCGACTAGCGGGGGTATCGCGCCCGAGCACAGATACGCAGTATTTT	CASSRLAGVSRPSTDTQYF
NA	TRBV28	TRBJ2-1	NA	TGTGCCAGCAGTTCACTGGCGGGTTACAATGAGCAGTTCTTC	CASSSLAGYNEQFF
few	TRBV28	TRBJ1-2	NA	TGTGCCAGCAGCCCAGGACAAAGGGGAGGCTACACCTTC	CASSPGQRGGYTF
NA	TRBV27	TRBJ2-3	NA	TGTGCCAGCAGCGAACGGACAGAGAGCACAGATACGCAGTATTTT	CASSERTESTDTQYF